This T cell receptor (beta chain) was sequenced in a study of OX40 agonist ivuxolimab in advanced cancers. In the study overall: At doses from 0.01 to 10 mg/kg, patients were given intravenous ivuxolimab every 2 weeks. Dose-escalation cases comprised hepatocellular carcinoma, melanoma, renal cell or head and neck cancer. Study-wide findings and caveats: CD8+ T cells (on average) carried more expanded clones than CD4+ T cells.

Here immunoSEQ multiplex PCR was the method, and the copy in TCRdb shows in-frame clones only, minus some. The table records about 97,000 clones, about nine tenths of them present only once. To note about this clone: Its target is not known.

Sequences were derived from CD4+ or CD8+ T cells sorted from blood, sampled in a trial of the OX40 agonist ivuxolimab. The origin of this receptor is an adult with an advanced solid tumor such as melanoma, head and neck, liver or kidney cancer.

CDR3 in amino acids: CASSQTGTTGELFF. CDR3 in DNA: TGTGCCAGCAGCCAGACAGGGACCACCGGGGAGCTGTTTTTT. V and J are TRBV7-6 and TRBJ2-2; 7 bases are shared with TRBD1. Losses at the gene ends were 5 bases for V and 4 bases for J; bases not matched to a gene: 4. The CDR3 is made up of 14 amino acids. Germline lookup yields CDR1 SGHVS and CDR2 FNYEAQ.